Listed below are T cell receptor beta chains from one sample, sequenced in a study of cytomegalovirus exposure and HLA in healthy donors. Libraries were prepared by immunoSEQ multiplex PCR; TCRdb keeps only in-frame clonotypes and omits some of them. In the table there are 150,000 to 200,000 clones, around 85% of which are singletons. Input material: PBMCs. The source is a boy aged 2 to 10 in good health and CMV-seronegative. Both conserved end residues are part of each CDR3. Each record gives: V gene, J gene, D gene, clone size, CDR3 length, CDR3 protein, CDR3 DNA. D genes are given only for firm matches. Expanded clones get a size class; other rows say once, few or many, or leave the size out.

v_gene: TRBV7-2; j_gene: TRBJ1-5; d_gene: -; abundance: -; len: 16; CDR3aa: CASSPLERGANQPQHF; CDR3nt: TGTGCCAGCAGCCCCCTCGAGAGAGGCGCTAATCAGCCCCAGCATTTT
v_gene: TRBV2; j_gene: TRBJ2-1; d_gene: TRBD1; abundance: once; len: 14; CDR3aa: CATSGTGGIDEQFF; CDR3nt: TGTGCCACATCCGGGACAGGGGGCATCGATGAGCAGTTCTTC
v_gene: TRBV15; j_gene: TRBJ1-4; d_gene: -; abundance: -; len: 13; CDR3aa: CATRWGLNEKLFF; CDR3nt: TGTGCCACCCGGTGGGGCTTGAATGAAAAACTGTTTTTT
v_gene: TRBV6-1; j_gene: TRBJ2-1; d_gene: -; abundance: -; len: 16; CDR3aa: CASSDLPPSSYNEQFF; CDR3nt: TGTGCCAGCAGTGATCTTCCGCCGAGCTCCTACAATGAGCAGTTCTTC
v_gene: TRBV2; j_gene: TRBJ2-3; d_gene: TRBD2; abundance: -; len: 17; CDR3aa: CASSDHVLAGSTDTQYF; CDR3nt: TGTGCCAGCAGTGACCACGTACTAGCGGGATCCACAGATACGCAGTATTTT
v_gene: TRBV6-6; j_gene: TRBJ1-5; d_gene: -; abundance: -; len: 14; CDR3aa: CASNSRGANQPQHF; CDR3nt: TGTGCCAGCAACTCACGGGGAGCTAATCAGCCCCAGCATTTT
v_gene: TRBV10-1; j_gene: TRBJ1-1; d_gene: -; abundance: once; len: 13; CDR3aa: CASSERRNTEAFF; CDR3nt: TGCGCCAGCAGTGAGAGGAGGAACACTGAAGCTTTCTTT
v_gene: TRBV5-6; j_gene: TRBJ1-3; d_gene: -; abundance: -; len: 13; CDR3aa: CASSRTAGNTIYF; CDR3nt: TGTGCCAGCAGTAGGACAGCAGGAAACACCATATATTTT
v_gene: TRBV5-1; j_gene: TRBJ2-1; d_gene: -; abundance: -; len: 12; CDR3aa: CASSLVGDEQFF; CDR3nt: TGCGCCAGCAGCCTCGTGGGCGATGAGCAGTTCTTC
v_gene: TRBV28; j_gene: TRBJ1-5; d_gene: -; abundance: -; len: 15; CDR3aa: CASSLRHNSNQPQHF; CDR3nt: TGTGCCAGCAGTTTACGACATAATAGCAATCAGCCCCAGCATTTT
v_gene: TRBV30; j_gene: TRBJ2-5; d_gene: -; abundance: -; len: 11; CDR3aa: CAWSPGETQYF; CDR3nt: TGTGCCTGGAGTCCCGGGGAGACCCAGTACTTC
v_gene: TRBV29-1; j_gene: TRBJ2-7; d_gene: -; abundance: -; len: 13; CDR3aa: CSVVSEDSYEQYF; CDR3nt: TGCAGCGTTGTATCGGAGGACTCCTACGAGCAGTACTTC
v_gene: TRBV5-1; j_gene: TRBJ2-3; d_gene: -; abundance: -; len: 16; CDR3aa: CASSLDYKRERDTQYF; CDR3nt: TGCGCCAGCAGCTTGGACTATAAACGGGAGAGAGATACGCAGTATTTT
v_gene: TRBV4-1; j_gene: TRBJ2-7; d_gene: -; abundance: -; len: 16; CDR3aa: CASSHITSHSTYEQYF; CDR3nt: TGCGCCAGCAGCCATATTACGAGCCACAGCACCTACGAGCAGTACTTC
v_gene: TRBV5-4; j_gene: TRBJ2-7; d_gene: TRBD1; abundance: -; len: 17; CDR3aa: CASSPGLGQGISYEQYF; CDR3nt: TGTGCCAGCAGCCCCGGCCTGGGACAGGGGATTTCCTACGAGCAGTACTTC
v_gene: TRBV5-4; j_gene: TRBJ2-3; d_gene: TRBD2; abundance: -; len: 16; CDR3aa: CASSIIAGGRTDTQYF; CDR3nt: TGTGCCAGCAGCATAATAGCGGGGGGGCGTACAGATACGCAGTATTTT
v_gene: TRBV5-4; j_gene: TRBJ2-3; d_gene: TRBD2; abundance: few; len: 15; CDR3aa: CASSLGGTSADTQYF; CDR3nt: TGTGCCAGCAGCTTGGGGGGGACTAGCGCAGATACGCAGTATTTT
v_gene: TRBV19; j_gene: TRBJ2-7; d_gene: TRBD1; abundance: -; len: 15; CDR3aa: CASSAGTADSYEQYF; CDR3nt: TGTGCCAGTAGTGCCGGGACAGCAGACTCCTACGAGCAGTACTTC
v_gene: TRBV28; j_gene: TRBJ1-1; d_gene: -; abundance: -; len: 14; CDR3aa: CASRRQGDRTEAFF; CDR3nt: TGTGCCAGCAGACGACAAGGGGATAGGACTGAAGCTTTCTTT
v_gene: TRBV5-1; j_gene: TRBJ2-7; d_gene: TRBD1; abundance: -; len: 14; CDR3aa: CASSGDRVTHEQYF; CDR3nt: TGCGCCAGCAGCGGGGACAGGGTTACCCACGAGCAGTACTTC
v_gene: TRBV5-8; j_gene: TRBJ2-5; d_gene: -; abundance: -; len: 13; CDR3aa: CASRTGYVETQYF; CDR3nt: TGTGCCAGCAGAACAGGCTACGTAGAGACCCAGTACTTC
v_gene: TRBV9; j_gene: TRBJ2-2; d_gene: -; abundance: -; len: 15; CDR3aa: CASSVAVVDTGELFF; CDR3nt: TGTGCCAGTAGCGTAGCTGTCGTAGACACCGGGGAGCTGTTTTTT
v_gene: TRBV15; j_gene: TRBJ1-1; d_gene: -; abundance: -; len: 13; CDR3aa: CATSSPSRTEAFF; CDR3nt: TGTGCCACCAGCAGCCCTAGTCGGACTGAAGCTTTCTTT
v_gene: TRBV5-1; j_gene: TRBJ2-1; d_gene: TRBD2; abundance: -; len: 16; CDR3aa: CASSLAVGGSYNEQFF; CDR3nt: TGCGCCAGCAGCTTGGCCGTGGGGGGGTCCTACAATGAGCAGTTCTTC
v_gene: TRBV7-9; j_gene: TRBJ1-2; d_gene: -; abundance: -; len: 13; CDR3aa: CASSWLTGGGYTF; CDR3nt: TGTGCCAGCAGCTGGCTGACAGGCGGAGGCTACACCTTC
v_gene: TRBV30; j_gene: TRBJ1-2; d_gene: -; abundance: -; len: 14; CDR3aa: CAWSVHTANYGYTF; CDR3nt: TGTGCCTGGAGTGTACACACAGCTAACTATGGCTACACCTTC
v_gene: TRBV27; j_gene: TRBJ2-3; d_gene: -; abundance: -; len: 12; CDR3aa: CASSTSPDTQYF; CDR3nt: TGTGCCAGCAGTACCAGTCCGGATACGCAGTATTTT
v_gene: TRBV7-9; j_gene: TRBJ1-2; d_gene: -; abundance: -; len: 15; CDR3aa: CASGLGTPVEYGYTF; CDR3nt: TGTGCCAGCGGACTCGGGACACCCGTCGAATATGGCTACACCTTC
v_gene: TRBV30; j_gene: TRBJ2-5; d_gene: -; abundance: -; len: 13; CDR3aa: CAWGYRELETQYF; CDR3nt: TGTGCCTGGGGCTACAGAGAATTAGAGACCCAGTACTTC
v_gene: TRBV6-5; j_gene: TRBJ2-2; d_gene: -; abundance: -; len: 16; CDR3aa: CASSYSMGRNTGELFF; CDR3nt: TGTGCCAGCAGTTACTCGATGGGCAGGAACACCGGGGAGCTGTTTTTT
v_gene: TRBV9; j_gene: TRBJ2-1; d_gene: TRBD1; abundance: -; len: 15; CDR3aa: CASSGDRGLYNEQFF; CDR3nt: TGTGCCAGCAGCGGGGACAGGGGTCTCTACAATGAGCAGTTCTTC
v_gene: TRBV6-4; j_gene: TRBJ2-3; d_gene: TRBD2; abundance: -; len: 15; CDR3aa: CASSDSGGATDTQYF; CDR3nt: TGTGCCAGCAGTGATAGCGGGGGGGCCACAGATACGCAGTATTTT
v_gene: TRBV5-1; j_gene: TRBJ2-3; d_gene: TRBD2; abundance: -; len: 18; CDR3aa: CASSLGLAGGLRTDTQYF; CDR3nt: TGCGCCAGCAGCTTGGGACTAGCGGGGGGGCTTAGAACAGATACGCAGTATTTT
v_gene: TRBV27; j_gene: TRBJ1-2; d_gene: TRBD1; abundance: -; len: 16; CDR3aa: CASSLRGRNIGYGYTF; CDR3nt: TGTGCCAGCAGTTTAAGGGGGCGCAATATTGGATATGGCTACACCTTC
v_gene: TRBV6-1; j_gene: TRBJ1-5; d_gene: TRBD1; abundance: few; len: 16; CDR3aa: CASSEMGQGPNQPQHF; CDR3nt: TGTGCCAGCAGTGAAATGGGACAGGGTCCCAATCAGCCCCAGCATTTT
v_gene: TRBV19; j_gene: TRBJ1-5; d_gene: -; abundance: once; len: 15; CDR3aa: CASSWGAGGNQPQHF; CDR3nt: TGTGCCAGTAGTTGGGGCGCAGGGGGCAATCAGCCCCAGCATTTT
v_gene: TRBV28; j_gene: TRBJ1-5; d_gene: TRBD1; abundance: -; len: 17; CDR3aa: CASSLGTGGYSNQPQHF; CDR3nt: TGTGCCAGCAGTTTGGGGACAGGGGGTTATAGCAATCAGCCCCAGCATTTT
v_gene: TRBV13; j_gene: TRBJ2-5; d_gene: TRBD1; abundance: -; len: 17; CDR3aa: CASSFTGDRDRKETQYF; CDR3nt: TGTGCCAGCAGCTTTACTGGGGACCGGGACAGAAAAGAGACCCAGTACTTC
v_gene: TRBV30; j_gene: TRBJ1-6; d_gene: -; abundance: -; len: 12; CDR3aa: CAWSVQISPLHF; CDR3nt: TGTGCCTGGAGTGTACAAATTTCACCCCTCCACTTT
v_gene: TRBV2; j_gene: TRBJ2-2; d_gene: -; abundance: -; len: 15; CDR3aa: CASREETLNTGELFF; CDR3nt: TGTGCCAGCAGGGAGGAGACTTTGAACACCGGGGAGCTGTTTTTT
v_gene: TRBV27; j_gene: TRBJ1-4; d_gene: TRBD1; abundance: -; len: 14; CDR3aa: CASSKSQGAEKLFF; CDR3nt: TGTGCCAGCAGTAAATCACAGGGGGCGGAAAAACTGTTTTTT
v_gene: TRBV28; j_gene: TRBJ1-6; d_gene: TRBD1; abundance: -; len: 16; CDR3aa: CASSETGLGYNSPLHF; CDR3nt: TGTGCCAGCAGCGAGACAGGGCTGGGCTATAATTCACCCCTCCACTTT
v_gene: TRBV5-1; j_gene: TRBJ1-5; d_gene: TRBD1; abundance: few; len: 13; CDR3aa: CASPDRDNQPQHF; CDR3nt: TGCGCCAGCCCCGACAGGGACAATCAGCCCCAGCATTTT
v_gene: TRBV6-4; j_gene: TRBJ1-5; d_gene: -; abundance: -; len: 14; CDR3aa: CASNNGIDLPPQHF; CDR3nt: TGTGCCAGCAACAACGGGATTGATTTACCGCCCCAGCATTTT
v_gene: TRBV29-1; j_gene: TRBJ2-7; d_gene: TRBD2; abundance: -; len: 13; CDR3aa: CSVGGGITYEQYF; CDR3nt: TGCAGCGTTGGGGGGGGGATCACTTACGAGCAGTACTTC
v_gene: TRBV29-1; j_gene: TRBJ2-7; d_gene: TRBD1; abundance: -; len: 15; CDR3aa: CSIRTTGGQGHEQYF; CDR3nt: TGCAGCATTCGTACGACAGGGGGCCAGGGGCACGAGCAGTACTTC
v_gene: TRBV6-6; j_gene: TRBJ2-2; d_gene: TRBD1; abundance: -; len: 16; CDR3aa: CASSYPRGGWAGELFF; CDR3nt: TGTGCCAGCAGTTATCCCAGAGGGGGCTGGGCCGGGGAGCTGTTTTTT
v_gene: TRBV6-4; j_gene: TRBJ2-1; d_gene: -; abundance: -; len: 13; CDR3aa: CASSATAYNEQFF; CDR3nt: TGTGCCAGCAGTGCGACAGCTTACAATGAGCAGTTCTTC
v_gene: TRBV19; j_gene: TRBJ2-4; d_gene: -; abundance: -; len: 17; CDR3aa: CASSTPGAREAKNIQYF; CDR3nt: TGTGCCAGTAGTACCCCAGGGGCGCGGGAGGCCAAAAACATTCAGTACTTC
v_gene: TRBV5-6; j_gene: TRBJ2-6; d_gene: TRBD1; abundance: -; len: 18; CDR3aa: CASSPRLDRDSGANVLTF; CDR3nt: TGTGCCAGCAGCCCCAGACTCGACAGGGACTCTGGGGCCAACGTCCTGACTTTC
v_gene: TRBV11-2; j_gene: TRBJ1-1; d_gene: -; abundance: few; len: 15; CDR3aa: CASRSSRGEHTEAFF; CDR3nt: TGTGCCAGCAGGTCTTCTAGGGGCGAGCACACTGAAGCTTTCTTT
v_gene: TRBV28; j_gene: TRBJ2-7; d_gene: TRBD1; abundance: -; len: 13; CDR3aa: CASRGQGPLEQYF; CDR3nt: TGTGCCAGCAGGGGACAGGGCCCTCTCGAGCAGTACTTC
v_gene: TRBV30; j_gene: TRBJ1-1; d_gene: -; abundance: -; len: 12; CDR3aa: CAWSAQNTEAFF; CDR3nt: TGTGCCTGGAGTGCCCAGAACACTGAAGCTTTCTTT